The clone carrying this T cell receptor beta chain was found many times. Its antigen is currently unknown. CDR1 and CDR2 from the germline V gene are MNHEY and SMNVEV (reference sequence). Trimming shortened V by 2 bases and J by 6 bases, and 8 bases separated the two germline ends. The CDR3 has 13 residues. Method: immunoSEQ multiplex PCR; TCRdb's copy keeps in-frame clones and lacks some. In the table there are hundreds of thousands of clones, 75% to 90% of which are singletons. The data originate from a study of Ad26.COV2.S vaccination and SARS-CoV-2 variants. Study as a whole: Doses of Ad26.COV2.S were injected into muscle once or twice, 56 days apart. Overall study findings and caveats: Spike-specific responses of CD8+ and CD4+ T cells were reported to display substantial breadth after vaccination.

The treatment: around 19 received Ad26.COV2.S at low or high dose, single or two shots; 5 received placebo; per-sample allocation not given. It was on day 63 after the first vaccine or placebo injection that samples were taken. The vaccine antigen was prefusion-stabilized Wuhan SARS-CoV-2 spike. The sequence derives from a person aged 18-65 years who received the Ad26.COV2.S COVID-19 vaccine or a placebo. This chain uses TRBV27 with TRBJ2-1; D uncertain. The sequencing used peripheral blood, collected in a trial of Ad26.COV2.S vaccine versus placebo. The CDR3 region is CASSLRHLNEQFF. The CDR3 region has the DNA TGTGCCAGCAGTTTAAGACACCTCAATGAGCAGTTCTTC.